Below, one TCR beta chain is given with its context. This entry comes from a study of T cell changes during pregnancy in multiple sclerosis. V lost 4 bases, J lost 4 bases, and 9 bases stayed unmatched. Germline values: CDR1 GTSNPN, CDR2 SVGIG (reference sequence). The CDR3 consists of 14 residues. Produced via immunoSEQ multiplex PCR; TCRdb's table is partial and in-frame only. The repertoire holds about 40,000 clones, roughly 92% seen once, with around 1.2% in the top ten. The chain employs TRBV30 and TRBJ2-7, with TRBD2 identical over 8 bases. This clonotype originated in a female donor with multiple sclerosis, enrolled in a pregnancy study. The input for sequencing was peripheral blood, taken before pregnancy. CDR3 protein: CAWTPGGYGYEQYF. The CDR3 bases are TGTGCCTGGACCCCGGGAGGGTACGGGTACGAGCAGTACTTC.